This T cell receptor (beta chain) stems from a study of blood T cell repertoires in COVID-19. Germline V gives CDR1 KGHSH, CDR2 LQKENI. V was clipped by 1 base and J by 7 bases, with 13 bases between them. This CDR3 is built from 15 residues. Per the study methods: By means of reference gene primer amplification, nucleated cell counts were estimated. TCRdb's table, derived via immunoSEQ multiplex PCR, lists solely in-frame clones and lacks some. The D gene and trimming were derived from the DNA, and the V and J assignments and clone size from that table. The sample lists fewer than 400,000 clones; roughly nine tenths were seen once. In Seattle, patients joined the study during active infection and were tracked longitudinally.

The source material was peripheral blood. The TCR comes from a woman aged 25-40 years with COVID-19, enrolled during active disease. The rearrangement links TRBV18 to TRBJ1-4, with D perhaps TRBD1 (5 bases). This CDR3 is CASSPLIGGGEKLFF. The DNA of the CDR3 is TGTGCCAGCTCACCACTGATCGGGGGAGGTGAAAAACTGTTTTTT.